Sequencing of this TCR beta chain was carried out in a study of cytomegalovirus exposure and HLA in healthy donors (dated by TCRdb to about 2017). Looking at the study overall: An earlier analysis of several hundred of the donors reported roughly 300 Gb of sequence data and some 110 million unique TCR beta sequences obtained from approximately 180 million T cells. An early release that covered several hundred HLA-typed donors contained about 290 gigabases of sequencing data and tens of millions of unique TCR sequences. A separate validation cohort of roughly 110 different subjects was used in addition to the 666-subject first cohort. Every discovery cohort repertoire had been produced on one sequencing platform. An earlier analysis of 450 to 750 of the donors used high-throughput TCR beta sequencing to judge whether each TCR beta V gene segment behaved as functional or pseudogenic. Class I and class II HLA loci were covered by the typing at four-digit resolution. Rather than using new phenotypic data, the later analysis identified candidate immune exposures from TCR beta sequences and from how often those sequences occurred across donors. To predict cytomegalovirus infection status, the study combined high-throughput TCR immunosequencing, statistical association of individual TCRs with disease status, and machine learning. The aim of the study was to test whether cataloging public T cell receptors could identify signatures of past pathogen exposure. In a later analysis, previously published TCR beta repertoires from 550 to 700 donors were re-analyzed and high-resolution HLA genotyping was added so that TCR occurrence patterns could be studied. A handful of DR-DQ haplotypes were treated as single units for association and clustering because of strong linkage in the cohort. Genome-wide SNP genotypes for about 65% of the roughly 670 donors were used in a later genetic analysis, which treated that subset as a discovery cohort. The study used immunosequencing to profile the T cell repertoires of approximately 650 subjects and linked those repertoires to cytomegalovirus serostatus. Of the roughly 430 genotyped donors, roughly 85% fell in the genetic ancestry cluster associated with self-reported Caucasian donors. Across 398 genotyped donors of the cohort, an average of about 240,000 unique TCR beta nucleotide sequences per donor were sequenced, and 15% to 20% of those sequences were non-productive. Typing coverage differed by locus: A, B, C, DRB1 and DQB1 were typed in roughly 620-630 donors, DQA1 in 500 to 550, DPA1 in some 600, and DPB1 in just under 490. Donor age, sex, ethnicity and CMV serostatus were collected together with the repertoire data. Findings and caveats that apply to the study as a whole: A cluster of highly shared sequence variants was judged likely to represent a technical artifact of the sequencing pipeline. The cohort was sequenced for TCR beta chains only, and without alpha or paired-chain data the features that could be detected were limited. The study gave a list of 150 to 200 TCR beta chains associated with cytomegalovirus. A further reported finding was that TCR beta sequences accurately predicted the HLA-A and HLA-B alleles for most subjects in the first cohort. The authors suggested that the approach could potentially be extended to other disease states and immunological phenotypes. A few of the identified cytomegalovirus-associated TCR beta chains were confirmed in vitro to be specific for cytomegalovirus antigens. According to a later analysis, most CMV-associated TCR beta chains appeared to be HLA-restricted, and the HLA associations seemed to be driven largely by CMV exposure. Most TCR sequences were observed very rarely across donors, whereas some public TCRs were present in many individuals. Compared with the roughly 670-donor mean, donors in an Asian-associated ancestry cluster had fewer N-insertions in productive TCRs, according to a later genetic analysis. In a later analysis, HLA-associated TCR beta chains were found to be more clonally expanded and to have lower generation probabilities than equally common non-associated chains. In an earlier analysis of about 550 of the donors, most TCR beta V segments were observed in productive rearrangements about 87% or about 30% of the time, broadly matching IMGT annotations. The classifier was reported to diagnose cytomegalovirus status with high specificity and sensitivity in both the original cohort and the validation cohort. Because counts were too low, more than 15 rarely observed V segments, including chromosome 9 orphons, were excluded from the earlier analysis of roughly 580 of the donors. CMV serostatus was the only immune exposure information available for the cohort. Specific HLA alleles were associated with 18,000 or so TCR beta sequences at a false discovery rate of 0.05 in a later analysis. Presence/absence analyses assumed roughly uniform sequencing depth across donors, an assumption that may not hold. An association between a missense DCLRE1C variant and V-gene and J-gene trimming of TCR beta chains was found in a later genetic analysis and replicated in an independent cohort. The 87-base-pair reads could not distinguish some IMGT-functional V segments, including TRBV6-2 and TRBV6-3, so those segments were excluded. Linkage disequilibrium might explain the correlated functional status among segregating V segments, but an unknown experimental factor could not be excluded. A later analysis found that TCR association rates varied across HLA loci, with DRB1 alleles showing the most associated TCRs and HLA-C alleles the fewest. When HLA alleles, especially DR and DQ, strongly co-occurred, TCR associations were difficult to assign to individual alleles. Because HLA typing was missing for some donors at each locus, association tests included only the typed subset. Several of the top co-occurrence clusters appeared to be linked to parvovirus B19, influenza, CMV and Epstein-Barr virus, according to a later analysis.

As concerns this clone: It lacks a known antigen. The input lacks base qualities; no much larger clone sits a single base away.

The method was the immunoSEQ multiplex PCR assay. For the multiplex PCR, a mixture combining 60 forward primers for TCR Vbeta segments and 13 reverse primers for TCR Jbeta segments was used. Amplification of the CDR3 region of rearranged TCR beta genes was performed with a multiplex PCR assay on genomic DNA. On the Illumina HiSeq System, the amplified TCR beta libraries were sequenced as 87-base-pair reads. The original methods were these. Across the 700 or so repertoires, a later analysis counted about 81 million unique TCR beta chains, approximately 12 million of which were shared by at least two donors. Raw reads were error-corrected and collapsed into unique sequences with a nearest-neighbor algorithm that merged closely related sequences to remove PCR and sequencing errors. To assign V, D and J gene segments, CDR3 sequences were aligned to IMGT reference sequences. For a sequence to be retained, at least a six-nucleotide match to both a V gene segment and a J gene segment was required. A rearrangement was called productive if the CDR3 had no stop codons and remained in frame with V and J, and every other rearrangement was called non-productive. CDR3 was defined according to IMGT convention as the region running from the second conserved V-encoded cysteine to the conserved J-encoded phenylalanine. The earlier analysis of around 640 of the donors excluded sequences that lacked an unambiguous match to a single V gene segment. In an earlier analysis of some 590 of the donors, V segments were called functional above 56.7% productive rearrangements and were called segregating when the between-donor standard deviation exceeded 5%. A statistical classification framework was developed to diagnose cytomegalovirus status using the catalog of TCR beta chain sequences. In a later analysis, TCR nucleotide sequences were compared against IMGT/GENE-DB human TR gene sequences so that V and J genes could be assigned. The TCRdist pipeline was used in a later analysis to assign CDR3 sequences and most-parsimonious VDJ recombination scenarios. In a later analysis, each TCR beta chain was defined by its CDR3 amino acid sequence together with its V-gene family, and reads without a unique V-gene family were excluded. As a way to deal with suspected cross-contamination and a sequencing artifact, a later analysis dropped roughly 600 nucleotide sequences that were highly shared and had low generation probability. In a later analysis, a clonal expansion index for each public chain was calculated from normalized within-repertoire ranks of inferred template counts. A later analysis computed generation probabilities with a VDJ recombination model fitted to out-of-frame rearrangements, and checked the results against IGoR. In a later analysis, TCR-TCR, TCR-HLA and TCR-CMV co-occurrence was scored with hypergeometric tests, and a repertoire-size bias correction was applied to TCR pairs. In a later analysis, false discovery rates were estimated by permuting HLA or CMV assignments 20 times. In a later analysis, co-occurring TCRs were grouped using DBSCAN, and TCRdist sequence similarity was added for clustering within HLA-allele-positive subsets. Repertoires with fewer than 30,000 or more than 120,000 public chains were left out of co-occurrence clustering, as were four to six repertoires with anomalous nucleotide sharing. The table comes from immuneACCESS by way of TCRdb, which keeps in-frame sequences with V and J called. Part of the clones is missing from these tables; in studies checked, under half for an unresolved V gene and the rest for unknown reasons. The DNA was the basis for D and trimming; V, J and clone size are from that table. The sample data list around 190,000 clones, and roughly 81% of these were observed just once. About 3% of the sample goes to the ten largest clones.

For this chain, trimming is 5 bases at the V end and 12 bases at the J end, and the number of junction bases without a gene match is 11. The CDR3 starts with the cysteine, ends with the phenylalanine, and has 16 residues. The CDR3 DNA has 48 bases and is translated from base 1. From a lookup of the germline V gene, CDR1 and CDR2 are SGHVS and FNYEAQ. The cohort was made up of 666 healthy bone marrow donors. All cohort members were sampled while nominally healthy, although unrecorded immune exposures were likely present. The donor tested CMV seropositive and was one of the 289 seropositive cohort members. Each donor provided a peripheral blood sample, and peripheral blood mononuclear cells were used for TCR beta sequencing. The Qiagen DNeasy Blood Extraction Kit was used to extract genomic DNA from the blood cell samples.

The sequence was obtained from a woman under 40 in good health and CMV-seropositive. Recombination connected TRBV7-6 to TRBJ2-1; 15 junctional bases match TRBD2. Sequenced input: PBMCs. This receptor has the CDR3 CASSPWTSGRADGQFF. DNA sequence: TGTGCCAGCAGCCCATGGACTAGCGGGAGGGCCGATGGGCAGTTCTTC.